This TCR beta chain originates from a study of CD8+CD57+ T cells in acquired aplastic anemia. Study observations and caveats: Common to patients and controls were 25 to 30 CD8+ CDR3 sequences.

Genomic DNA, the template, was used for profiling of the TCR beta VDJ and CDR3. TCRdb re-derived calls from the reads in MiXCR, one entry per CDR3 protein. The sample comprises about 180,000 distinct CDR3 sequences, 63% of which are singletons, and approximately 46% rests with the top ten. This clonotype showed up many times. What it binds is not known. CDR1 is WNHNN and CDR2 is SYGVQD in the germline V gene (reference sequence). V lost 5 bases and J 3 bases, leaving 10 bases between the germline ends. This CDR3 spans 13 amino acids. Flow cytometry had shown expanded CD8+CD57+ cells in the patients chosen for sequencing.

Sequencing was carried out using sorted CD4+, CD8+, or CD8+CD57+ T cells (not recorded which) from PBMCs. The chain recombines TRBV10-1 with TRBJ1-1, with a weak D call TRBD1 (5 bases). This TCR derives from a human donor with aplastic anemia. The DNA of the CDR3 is TGCGCCAGCAGTCCTCGCAGGGACACTGAAGCTTTCTTT. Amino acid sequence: CASSPRRDTEAFF.